Listed here is a single T cell receptor (beta chain). The data were obtained in a study of blood T cell repertoires in COVID-19. CDR3 length: 15 residues. V was pared by 6 bases and J by 1 base, with 12 bases between. Looked up from germline, CDR1 is SGHAT and CDR2 is FQNNGV. Using immunoSEQ multiplex PCR, the repertoire was profiled, and TCRdb retains in-frame clones only, with some absent. The data hold around 200,000 clones, with about nine tenths observed a single time. Sequencing input: peripheral blood. The V and J genes are TRBV11-2 and TRBJ2-2; D is perhaps TRBD1 (6 bases). The TCR sequence derives from a woman aged 60-75 years with COVID-19, enrolled during active disease. CDR3 nucleotides: TGTGCCAGCAGAGTAACAGGGTTGAACACCGGGGAGCTGTTTTTT. Translation: CASRVTGLNTGELFF.